Below are 18 T cell receptor beta chains sequenced from a single sample in a study of CD8 T cells in Susac syndrome. RNA, at roughly 0.5 to 1 ug, was reverse transcribed with random hexamers. TCRdb re-derived calls from the immunoSEQ multiplex PCR reads in MiXCR, one entry per CDR3 protein. Found here are 150,000 to 180,000 distinct CDR3 sequences, just under 97% of them singletons; the top ten hold about 0.15%. The sequencing input was CD8+ T cells from PBMCs. The receptors stem from a human donor with multiple sclerosis.

The gene calls are TRBV2 and TRBJ1-1; possibly TRBD1 for D (5 bases). Trimming left V 1 base short and J 5 bases short, with 11 bases between. Germline V gene data show CDR1 as SNHLY and CDR2 as FYNNEI. The CDR3 is made up of 14 amino acids. CDR3 sequence (DNA): TGTGCCAGCAGTGAAGGCAGGGAGGATACTGAAGCTTTCTTT. Translated: CASSEGREDTEAFF.

This chain connects TRBV29-1 to TRBJ1-2; no definite D call. The CDR3 is 13 amino acids. Trimming shortened V by 1 base and J by 4 bases, and 10 bases separated the two germline ends. Germline assignment: CDR1 SQVTM and CDR2 ANQGSEA. CDR3 in amino acids: CSVEVAESYGYTF. DNA of the CDR3: TGCAGCGTTGAAGTGGCAGAGAGCTATGGCTACACCTTC.

The rearrangement joins TRBV27 to TRBJ2-7; D gene ambiguous. Per germline, CDR1 MNHEY and CDR2 SMNVEV (reference sequence). This CDR3 has 15 amino acids. The V end lost 7 bases, the J end lost 2 bases, and 18 bases lay between the germline ends. CDR3 protein: CASKPTDGRTYEQYF. CDR3 nucleotides: TGTGCCAGCAAGCCAACCGATGGCCGGACCTACGAGCAGTACTTC.

V usage is TRBV18 and J usage is TRBJ2-7, with unresolved D. Germline CDR1 KGHSH, CDR2 LQKENI. The CDR3 contains 14 residues. Trimming cost V 3 bases and J 5 bases, with 14 bases left between them. The DNA for the CDR3 is TGTGCCAGCTCACCGTCTGACATGGTGAACGAGCAGTACTTC. This translates into CASSPSDMVNEQYF.

V and J are TRBV7-8 and TRBJ1-1; tentative D call: TRBD1 (6 bases). Germline assignment: CDR1 SGHVS and CDR2 FQNEAQ. The CDR3 is 17 amino acids. The V gene lost 6 bases and the J gene lost 3 bases, with 23 bases spanning the gap. The CDR3 is CASSYRALPLPDTEAFF. The CDR3 DNA sequence: TGTGCCAGCAGTTACAGGGCACTACCCCTCCCGGACACTGAAGCTTTCTTT.

The rearrangement uses TRBV4-1 and TRBJ1-6; D call uncertain. The CDR3 runs to 15 residues. V lost 4 bases, J lost 0 bases, and 7 bases lay in between. Germline V gives CDR1 MGHRA, CDR2 YSYEKL. CDR3 protein: CASSLSSSYNSPLHF. Written as DNA, the CDR3 is TGCGCCAGCAGCCTTTCCAGCTCCTATAATTCACCCCTCCACTTT.

The table lists this clonotype with a count of one. V and J are TRBV3-1 and TRBJ2-5; D possibly corresponds to TRBD1 (5 bases). CDR1 is LGHDT and CDR2 is YNNKEL in the germline V gene (reference sequence). V lost 0 bases, J lost 5 bases, and 13 bases lay in between. The CDR3 has 15 residues. This CDR3 reads CASSQDPGASETQYF. Written as DNA, the CDR3 is TGTGCCAGCAGCCAAGATCCTGGGGCATCGGAGACCCAGTACTTC.

The chain has TRBV4-1 and TRBJ2-5; D possibly uses TRBD1 or TRBD2 (5 bases each). The germline V gene has CDR1 MGHRA and CDR2 YSYEKL. The CDR3 has 13 residues. Trimming removed 1 base from V and 5 bases from J, with 8 bases in between. The CDR3: CASSQAGAETQYF. DNA of the CDR3: TGCGCCAGCAGCCAAGCCGGGGCGGAGACCCAGTACTTC.

The gene calls are TRBV3-1 and TRBJ2-7; D gene uncertain. The CDR3 loop spans 15 amino acids. The germline gives CDR1 LGHDT, CDR2 YNNKEL (reference sequence). V was shortened by 0 bases and J by 2 bases, with 11 bases between the two germline ends. This CDR3 is CASSQEVGPTYEQYF. DNA for the CDR3: TGTGCCAGCAGCCAAGAAGTGGGTCCAACCTACGAGCAGTACTTC.

The chain combines TRBV29-1 with TRBJ1-1; D is unresolved. V dropped 3 bases and J dropped 8 bases, with 10 bases sitting between them. From germline, CDR1 is SQVTM and CDR2 ANQGSEA. This CDR3 comprises 11 residues. CDR3 in amino acids: CSVDSPEEAFF. CDR3 nucleotides: TGCAGCGTTGACAGCCCCGAAGAAGCTTTCTTT.

The CDR3 loop reads CASSLGVNGYTF. The CDR3 nucleotides are TGTGCCAGCAGTTTGGGAGTTAATGGCTACACCTTC. V usage is TRBV12-3 or TRBV12-4 and J usage is TRBJ1-2; D unresolved. Trimming shortened V by 3 bases and J by 6 bases, and 8 bases separated the two germline ends. The CDR3 extends over 12 amino acids.

The chain joins TRBV30 to TRBJ2-1; D unresolved. Germline CDR1 reads GTSNPN; CDR2 reads SVGIG (reference sequence). This CDR3 spans 10 amino acids. V was clipped by 1 base and J by 9 bases, with 4 bases between them. CDR3 amino acids: CAWSEGEQFF. CDR3 in DNA: TGTGCCTGGAGTGAAGGTGAGCAGTTCTTC.

J is TRBJ2-5 and V is TRBV29-1, with no clear D. The CDR3 is made up of 11 amino acids. Trimming removed 6 bases at V and 5 bases at J, with 10 bases between. Per germline, CDR1 SQVTM and CDR2 ANQGSEA. The CDR3 protein is CSVALGETQYF. The DNA for the CDR3 is TGCAGCGTCGCCCTTGGGGAGACCCAGTACTTC.

The V gene is TRBV5-4, the J gene TRBJ1-6, with 7 bases identical to TRBD1. CDR3 size: 16 residues. Germline CDR1 and CDR2: SGHNT and YYREEE (reference sequence). With 4 bases clipped from V and 8 bases from J, the junction kept 12 bases outside the gene matches. The CDR3 spells CASSPGSRGTDSPLHF. The CDR3 DNA sequence: TGTGCCAGCAGCCCTGGATCTCGGGGGACAGATTCACCCCTCCACTTT. Based on the CDR3 plus reference TRBV5-4 and TRBJ1-6, the full variable domain is ETGVTQSPTHLIKTRGQQVTLRCSSQSGHNTVSWYQQALGQGPQFIFQYYREEENGRGNFPPRFSGLQFPNYSSELNVNALELDDSALYLCASSPGSRGTDSPLHFGNGTRLTVT.

The genes are TRBV29-1 and TRBJ1-1, with a possible D match to TRBD1 (6 bases). Trimming shortened V by 4 bases and J by 1 base, and 10 bases separated the two germline ends. CDR1 is SQVTM and CDR2 is ANQGSEA in the germline V gene. The CDR3 extends over 13 amino acids. The CDR3 reads CSVGTVENTEAFF. In DNA form, the CDR3 reads TGCAGCGTTGGGACAGTAGAGAACACTGAAGCTTTCTTT. The full variable domain, in which reference TRBV29-1 and TRBJ1-1 provide the parts outside the CDR3, is SAVISQKPSRDICQRGTSLTIQCQVDSQVTMMFWYRQQPGQSLTLIATANQGSEATYESGFVIDKFPISRPNLTFSTLTVSNMSPEDSSIYLCSVGTVENTEAFFGQGTRLTVV.

This sequence joins TRBV30 and TRBJ1-1, with 7 nucleotides matching TRBD1. The J segment lost 4 bases and the V segment lost 5 bases, leaving 4 bases of the junction unmatched. Germline V CDR1 and CDR2: GTSNPN, SVGIG (reference sequence). The CDR3 runs to 12 residues. The DNA of the CDR3 is TGTGCCTGGGCGGACAGGAGCACTGAAGCTTTCTTT. Translated: CAWADRSTEAFF.

This clonotype has a handful of counts. The chain uses TRBV7-6 and TRBJ2-1; TRBD2 is a possible D gene (5 bases). V was pared by 1 base and J by 12 bases, with 10 bases between. CDR3 size: 12 residues. Per the germline V gene, CDR1 is SGHVS and CDR2 is FNYEAQ. CDR3 amino acids: CASSLGSDVQFF. In DNA form, the CDR3 reads TGTGCCAGCAGCTTAGGTAGCGATGTGCAGTTCTTC.

The chain uses TRBV29-1 and TRBJ2-7; 11 bases agree with TRBD2. The CDR3 is 12 amino acids. After removal of 8 bases from V and 3 bases from J, the junction contained 3 bases not matched to a gene. Germline V gives CDR1 SQVTM, CDR2 ANQGSEA. This CDR3 is CSFSGGDYEQYF. The CDR3 DNA follows: TGCAGCTTTAGCGGGGGGGACTACGAGCAGTACTTC.